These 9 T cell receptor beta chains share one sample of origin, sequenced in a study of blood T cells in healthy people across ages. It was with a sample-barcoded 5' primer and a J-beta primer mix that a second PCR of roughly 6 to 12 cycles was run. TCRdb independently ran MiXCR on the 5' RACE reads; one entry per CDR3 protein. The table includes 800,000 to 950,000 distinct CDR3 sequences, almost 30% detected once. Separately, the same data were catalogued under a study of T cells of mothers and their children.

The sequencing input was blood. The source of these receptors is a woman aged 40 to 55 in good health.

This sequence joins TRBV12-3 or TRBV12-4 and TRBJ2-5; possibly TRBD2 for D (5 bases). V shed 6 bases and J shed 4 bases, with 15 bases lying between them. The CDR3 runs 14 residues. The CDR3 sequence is CASSPITAGETQYF. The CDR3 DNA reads TGTGCCAGCAGCCCTATAACCGCGGGAGAGACCCAGTACTTC.

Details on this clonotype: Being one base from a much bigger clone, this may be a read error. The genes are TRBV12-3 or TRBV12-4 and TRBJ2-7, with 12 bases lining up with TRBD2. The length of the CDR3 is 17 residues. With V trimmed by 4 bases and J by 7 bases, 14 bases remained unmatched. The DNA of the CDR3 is TGTGCCAGCAGTTCAACTAGCGGGGGGCACCCAGCGAATGAGCAGTACTTC. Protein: CASSSTSGGHPANEQYF.

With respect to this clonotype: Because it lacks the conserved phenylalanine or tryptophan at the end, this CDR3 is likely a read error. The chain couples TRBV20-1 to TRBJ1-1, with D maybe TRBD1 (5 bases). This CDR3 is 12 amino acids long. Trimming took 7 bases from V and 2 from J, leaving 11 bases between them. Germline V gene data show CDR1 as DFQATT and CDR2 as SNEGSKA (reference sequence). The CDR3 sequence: CSVFRDNTEAFV. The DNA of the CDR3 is TGCAGTGTTTTCAGGGATAACACTGAAGCTTTCGTT.

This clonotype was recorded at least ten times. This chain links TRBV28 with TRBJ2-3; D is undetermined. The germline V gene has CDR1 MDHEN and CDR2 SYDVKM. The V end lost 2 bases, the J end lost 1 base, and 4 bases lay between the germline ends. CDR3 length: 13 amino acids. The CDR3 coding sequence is TGTGCCAGCAGTTTAATGGGCACAGATACGCAGTATTTT. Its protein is CASSLMGTDTQYF.

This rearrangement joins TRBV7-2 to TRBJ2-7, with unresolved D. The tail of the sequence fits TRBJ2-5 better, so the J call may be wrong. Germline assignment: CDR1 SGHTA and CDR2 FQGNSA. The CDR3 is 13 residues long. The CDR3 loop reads CASDVGLQETQYF. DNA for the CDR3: TGTGCCAGCGATGTGGGGTTACAAGAGACCCAGTACTTC.

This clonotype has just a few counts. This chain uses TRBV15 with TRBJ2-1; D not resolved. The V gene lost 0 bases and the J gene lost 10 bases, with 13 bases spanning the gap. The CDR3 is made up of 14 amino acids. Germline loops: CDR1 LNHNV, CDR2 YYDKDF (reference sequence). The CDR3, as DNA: TGTGCCACCAGCAGAGATGTAAGGGTGGGCGAGCAGTTCTTC. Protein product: CATSRDVRVGEQFF. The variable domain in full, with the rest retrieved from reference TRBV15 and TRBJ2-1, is DAMVIQNPRYQVTQFGKPVTLSCSQTLNHNVMYWYQQKSSQAPKLLFHYYDKDFNNEADTPDNFQSRRPNTSFCFLDIRSPGLGDTAMYLCATSRDVRVGEQFFGPGTRLTVL.

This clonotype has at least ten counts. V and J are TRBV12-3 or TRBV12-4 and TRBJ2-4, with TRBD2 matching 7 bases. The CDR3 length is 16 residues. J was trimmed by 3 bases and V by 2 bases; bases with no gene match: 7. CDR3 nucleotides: TGTGCCAGCAGTTTAATGGCTAGCGGAGGCAAAAACATTCAGTACTTC. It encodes CASSLMASGGKNIQYF.

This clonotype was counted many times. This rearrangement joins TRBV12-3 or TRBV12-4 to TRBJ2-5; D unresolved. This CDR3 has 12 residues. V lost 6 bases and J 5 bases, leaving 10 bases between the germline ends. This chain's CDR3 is CASSTSLETQYF. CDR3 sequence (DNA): TGTGCCAGCAGCACTTCCTTGGAGACCCAGTACTTC.

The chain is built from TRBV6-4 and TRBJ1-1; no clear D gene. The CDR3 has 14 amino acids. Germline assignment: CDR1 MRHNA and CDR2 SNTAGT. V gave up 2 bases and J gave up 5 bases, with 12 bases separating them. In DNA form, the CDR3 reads TGTGCCAGCAGTGACGGGAGGGAGGGTACTGAAGCTTTCTTT. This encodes CASSDGREGTEAFF.